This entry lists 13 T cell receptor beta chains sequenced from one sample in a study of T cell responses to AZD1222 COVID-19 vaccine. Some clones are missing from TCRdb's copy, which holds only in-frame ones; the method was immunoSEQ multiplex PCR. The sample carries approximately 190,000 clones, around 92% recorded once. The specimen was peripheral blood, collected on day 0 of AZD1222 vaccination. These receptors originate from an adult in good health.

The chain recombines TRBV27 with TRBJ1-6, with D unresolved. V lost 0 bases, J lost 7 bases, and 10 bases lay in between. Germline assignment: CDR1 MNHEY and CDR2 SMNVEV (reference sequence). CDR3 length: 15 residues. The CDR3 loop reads CASSLSTTKNSPLHF. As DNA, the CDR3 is TGTGCCAGCAGTTTATCCACCACGAAGAATTCACCCCTCCACTTT.

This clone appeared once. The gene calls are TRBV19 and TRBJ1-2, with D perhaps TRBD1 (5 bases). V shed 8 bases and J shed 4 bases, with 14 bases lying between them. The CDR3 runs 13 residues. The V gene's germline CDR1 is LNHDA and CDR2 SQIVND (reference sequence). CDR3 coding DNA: TGTGCCAGTGGGACCCCTTGGGCCTATGGCTACACCTTC. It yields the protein CASGTPWAYGYTF.

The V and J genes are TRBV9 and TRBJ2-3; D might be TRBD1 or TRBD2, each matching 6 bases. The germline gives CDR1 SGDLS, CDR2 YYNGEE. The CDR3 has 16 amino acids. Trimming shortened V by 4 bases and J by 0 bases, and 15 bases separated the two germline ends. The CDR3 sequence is CASSLGGTPSTDTQYF. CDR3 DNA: TGTGCCAGCAGCTTAGGCGGGACACCAAGCACAGATACGCAGTATTTT.

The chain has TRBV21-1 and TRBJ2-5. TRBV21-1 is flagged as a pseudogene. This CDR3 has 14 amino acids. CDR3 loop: CASSINWFWETQYF. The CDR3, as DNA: TGTGCCAGCAGCATTAATTGGTTTTGGGAGACCCAGTACTTC.

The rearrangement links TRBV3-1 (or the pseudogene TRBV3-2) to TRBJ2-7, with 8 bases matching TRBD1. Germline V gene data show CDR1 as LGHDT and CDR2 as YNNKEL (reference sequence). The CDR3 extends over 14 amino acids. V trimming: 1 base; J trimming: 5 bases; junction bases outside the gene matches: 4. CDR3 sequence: CASSQGTGLNEQYF. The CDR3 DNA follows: TGTGCCAGCAGCCAAGGGACAGGGCTAAACGAGCAGTACTTC.

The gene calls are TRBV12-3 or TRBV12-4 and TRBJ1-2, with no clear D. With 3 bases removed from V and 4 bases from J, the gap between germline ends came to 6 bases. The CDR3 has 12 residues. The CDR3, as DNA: TGTGCCAGCAGTTTCGATGGCTATGGCTACACCTTC. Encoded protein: CASSFDGYGYTF.

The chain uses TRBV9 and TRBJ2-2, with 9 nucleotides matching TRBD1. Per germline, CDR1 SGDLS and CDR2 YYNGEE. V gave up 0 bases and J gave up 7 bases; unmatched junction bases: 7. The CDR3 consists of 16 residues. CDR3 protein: CASSVEQGTGNGELFF. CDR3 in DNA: TGTGCCAGCAGCGTAGAGCAAGGGACAGGGAACGGGGAGCTGTTTTTT.

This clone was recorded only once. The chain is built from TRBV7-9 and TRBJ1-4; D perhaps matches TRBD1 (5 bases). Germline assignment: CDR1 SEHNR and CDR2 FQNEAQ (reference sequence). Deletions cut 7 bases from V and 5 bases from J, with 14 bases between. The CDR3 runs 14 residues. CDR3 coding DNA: TGTGCCAGCATTGGAGGGTGGGACAATGAAAAACTGTTTTTT. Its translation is CASIGGWDNEKLFF.

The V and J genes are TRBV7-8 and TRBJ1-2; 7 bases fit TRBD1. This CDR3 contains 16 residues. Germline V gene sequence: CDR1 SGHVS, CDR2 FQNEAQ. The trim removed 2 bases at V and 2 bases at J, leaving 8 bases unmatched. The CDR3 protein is CASSLTSYRGNYGYTF. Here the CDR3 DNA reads TGTGCCAGCAGCTTAACTTCCTACAGGGGAAACTATGGCTACACCTTC.

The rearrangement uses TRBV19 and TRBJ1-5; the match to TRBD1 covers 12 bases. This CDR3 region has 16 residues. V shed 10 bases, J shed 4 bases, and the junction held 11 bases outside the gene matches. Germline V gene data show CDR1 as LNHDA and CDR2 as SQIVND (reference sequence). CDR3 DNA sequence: TGTGCCACCGCGGGGACAGGGGGCATCGGGAATCAGCCCCAGCATTTT. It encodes CATAGTGGIGNQPQHF.

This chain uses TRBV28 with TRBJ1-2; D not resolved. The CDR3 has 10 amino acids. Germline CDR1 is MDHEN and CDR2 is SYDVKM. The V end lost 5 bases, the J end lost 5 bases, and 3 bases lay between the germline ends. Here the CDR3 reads CASSLYGYTF. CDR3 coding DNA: TGTGCCAGCAGTCTATATGGCTACACCTTC.

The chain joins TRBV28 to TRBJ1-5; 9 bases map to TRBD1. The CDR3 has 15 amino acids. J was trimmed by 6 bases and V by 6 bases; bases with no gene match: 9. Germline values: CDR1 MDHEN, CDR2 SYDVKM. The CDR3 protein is CASRGTTGGRQPQHF. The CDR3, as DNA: TGTGCCAGCAGGGGGACAACAGGGGGCCGTCAGCCCCAGCATTTT.

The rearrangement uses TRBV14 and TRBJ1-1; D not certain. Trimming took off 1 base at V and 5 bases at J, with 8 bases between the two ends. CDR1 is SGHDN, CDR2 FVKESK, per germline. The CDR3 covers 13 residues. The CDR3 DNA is TGTGCCAGCAGCCAAGTTCTGGAAACTGAAGCTTTCTTT. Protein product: CASSQVLETEAFF.